This T cell receptor beta chain emerged from a study of blood T cell repertoires in COVID-19. As for the study in general: There were acute and convalescent COVID-19 samples, and they came from the United States, Italy and Spain.

Trimming pared 5 bases from V and 2 bases from J, leaving 13 bases between. CDR3 length equals 14 residues. Germline V lookup: CDR1 SGHTA, CDR2 FQGTGA. Libraries were prepared by immunoSEQ multiplex PCR; TCRdb keeps only in-frame clonotypes and omits some of them. The sample records approximately 250,000 clones, about 88% being singletons. Sequencing was done on a sample of peripheral blood. The rearrangement joins TRBV7-3 to TRBJ2-7; D unresolved. This clonotype was obtained from a man aged 35-49 years with acute or convalescent COVID-19. CDR3 residues: CASSHWARTYEQYF. Here the CDR3 DNA reads TGTGCCAGCAGCCATTGGGCACGGACCTACGAGCAGTACTTC.